A selection of T cell receptor beta chains follows, all from one sample in a study of human T cells and chemical hapten exposure. TCRdb reprocessed the reads with MiXCR, giving one entry per CDR3 protein. Among fewer than 150,000 distinct CDR3 sequences listed, 8% to 9.5% were seen once. The sequenced material came from whole blood. The receptors shown here come from a human donor in good health. Some clones in this sample may be carry-over from other donors' samples. CDR3s include the opening cysteine and the closing phenylalanine or tryptophan. D genes are given only for firm matches. Not every row has a clone size; where given, it reads once, few, many or a size class.

>TRBV12-3/TRBV12-4|-|TRBD1|TRBJ1-6
CASSITGGSYNSPLHF
TGTGCCAGCAGTATCACAGGGGGCTCCTATAATTCACCCCTCCACTTT
>TRBV7-2|many|-|TRBJ1-5
CASSLVAGTNQPQHF
TGTGCCAGCAGCTTAGTGGCAGGAACGAATCAGCCCCAGCATTTT
>TRBV29-1|-|-|TRBJ1-2
CSVKGPEGYGYTF
TGCAGCGTGAAGGGCCCAGAAGGCTATGGCTACACCTTC
>TRBV5-1|few|TRBD1|TRBJ2-3
CASSQGAPSTDTQYF
TGCGCCAGCAGCCAGGGGGCCCCTAGCACAGATACGCAGTATTTT
>TRBV19|-|TRBD1|TRBJ2-7
CASSIRDRERDEQYF
TGTGCCAGTAGTATCCGGGACAGGGAACGGGATGAGCAGTACTTC
>TRBV5-1|many|-|TRBJ1-1
CASSFEGMNTEAFF
TGCGCCAGCAGCTTTGAAGGAATGAACACTGAAGCTTTCTTT
>TRBV5-4|-|-|TRBJ1-1
CASSTRTPPTEAFF
TGTGCCAGCAGCACAAGGACCCCTCCGACTGAAGCTTTCTTT
>TRBV4-3|-|-|TRBJ1-2
CASSQELSQILSYGYTF
TGCGCCAGCAGCCAAGAATTGAGTCAGATCCTTTCTTATGGCTACACCTTC
>TRBV12-3/TRBV12-4|many|TRBD1|TRBJ1-5
CASTNRGDQPQHF
TGTGCCAGCACCAACAGGGGAGATCAGCCCCAGCATTTT
>TRBV9|-|TRBD2|TRBJ2-1
CASSVTYRGDNEQFF
TGTGCCAGCAGCGTTACATACCGGGGGGACAATGAGCAGTTCTTC
>TRBV3-1|many|-|TRBJ1-3
CAVGDTTSGNTIYF
TGTGCCGTCGGGGACACCACCTCTGGAAACACCATATATTTT
>TRBV7-2|many|-|TRBJ1-1
CASSLRENTEAFF
TGTGCCAGCAGCCTCCGGGAGAACACTGAAGCTTTCTTT
>TRBV21-1|many|-|TRBJ2-1
CASSKAGDPWSDYNEQFF
TGTGCCAGCAGCAAAGCGGGGGACCCCTGGAGTGATTACAATGAGCAGTTCTTC
>TRBV3-1|few|TRBD1|TRBJ2-7
CASSQEGTGGMVNF
TGTGCCAGCAGCCAAGAAGGTACAGGGGGGATGGTGAACTTC
>TRBV29-1|few|TRBD1|TRBJ2-7
CSVLGTGVSYEQYF
TGCAGCGTGCTCGGGACAGGCGTATCCTACGAGCAGTACTTC
>TRBV11-1|few|-|TRBJ2-5
CASSLPLGNQETQYF
TGTGCCAGCAGCCTGCCGTTGGGGAACCAAGAGACCCAGTACTTC
>TRBV6-6|many|TRBD1|TRBJ1-5
CASSETGEYSNQPQHF
TGTGCCAGCAGCGAAACAGGGGAGTATAGCAATCAGCCCCAGCATTTT
>TRBV14|-|-|TRBJ2-7
CASSHRQAYEQYF
TGTGCCAGCAGCCACCGACAGGCCTACGAGCAGTACTTC
>TRBV7-8|few|-|TRBJ1-1
CASSLIGSDTEAFF
TGTGCCAGCAGCTTAATAGGGTCGGACACTGAAGCTTTCTTT
>TRBV2|many|-|TRBJ2-3
CASSEPFTDTQYF
TGTGCCAGCAGTGAGCCTTTCACAGATACGCAGTATTTT
>TRBV10-3|many|TRBD2|TRBJ2-1
CAISGSTSGDYNEQFF
TGTGCCATCAGTGGATCGACTAGCGGAGACTACAATGAGCAGTTCTTC
>TRBV6-6|-|-|TRBJ2-5
CASSYTGLETQYF
TGTGCCAGCAGTTACACAGGGCTGGAGACCCAGTACTTC
>TRBV29-1|few|TRBD2|TRBJ2-7
CSARGREGSNEQYF
TGCAGCGCCCGGGGGCGGGAGGGCTCCAACGAGCAGTACTTC
>TRBV12-3/TRBV12-4|many|-|TRBJ2-3
CASSIALVSAQYF
TGTGCCAGCAGTATTGCTCTAGTATCGGCGCAGTATTTT
>TRBV25-1|few|-|TRBJ2-1
CASSEFDEQFF
TGTGCCAGCAGTGAATTCGATGAGCAGTTCTTC
>TRBV6-5|-|TRBD1|TRBJ2-6
CASRSQGASAGANVLTF
TGTGCCAGCAGATCACAGGGGGCAAGTGCTGGGGCCAACGTCCTGACTTTC
>TRBV12-3/TRBV12-4|many|TRBD1|TRBJ1-5
CASSLTGGQYSNQPQHF
TGTGCCAGCAGCCTCACAGGGGGCCAGTATAGCAATCAGCCCCAGCATTTT
>TRBV20-1|-|-|TRBJ2-2
CSAQESAGELFF
TGCAGTGCCCAGGAGAGCGCCGGGGAGCTGTTTTTT
>TRBV12-3/TRBV12-4|-|TRBD1|TRBJ2-1
CASSTGTGGVDEQFF
TGTGCCAGCAGTACTGGGACAGGGGGTGTAGATGAGCAGTTCTTC
>TRBV10-1|many|-|TRBJ1-5
CASSERKPQHF
TGCGCCAGCAGTGAGCGGAAGCCCCAGCATTTT
>TRBV27|few|-|TRBJ1-1
CASSFGVTGRTEAFF
TGTGCCAGCAGTTTTGGGGTTACAGGCCGCACTGAAGCTTTCTTT
>TRBV7-2|many|TRBD1|TRBJ1-2
CASSLFAGTANYGYTF
TGTGCCAGCAGCTTATTTGCCGGGACAGCTAACTATGGCTACACCTTC
>TRBV12-3/TRBV12-4|-|-|TRBJ1-1
CASSSGGALNTEAFF
TGTGCCAGCAGTTCCGGGGGGGCATTGAACACTGAAGCTTTCTTT
>TRBV3-1|-|TRBD2|TRBJ2-1
CASSQETTGGNEQFF
TGTGCCAGCAGCCAAGAGACGACGGGAGGAAACGAGCAGTTCTTC
>TRBV12-3/TRBV12-4|many|-|TRBJ1-2
CASSSGTRGGYGYTF
TGTGCCAGCAGCTCCGGGACACGCGGGGGCTATGGCTACACCTTC
>TRBV20-1|-|-|TRBJ2-1
CTLLRGGALNEQFF
TGCACCCTCCTGAGAGGAGGGGCCCTCAATGAGCAGTTCTTC
>TRBV6-2/TRBV6-3|many|-|TRBJ2-3
CASSYSSWDTQYF
TGTGCCAGCAGTTACTCTTCCTGGGATACGCAGTATTTT
>TRBV18|-|TRBD2|TRBJ2-7
CASSPPNRGSYEQYF
TGTGCCAGCTCACCACCGAACCGCGGGAGCTACGAGCAGTACTTC
>TRBV11-2|few|TRBD2|TRBJ2-1
CASSSGLAGINEQFF
TGTGCCAGCAGCTCGGGACTAGCGGGGATAAATGAGCAGTTCTTC
>TRBV6-1|many|TRBD1|TRBJ1-5
CASSADRAPFGNQPQHF
TGTGCCAGCAGTGCGGACAGGGCCCCTTTCGGCAATCAGCCCCAGCATTTT
>TRBV6-5|many|-|TRBJ2-5
CASSYSRWDPQETQYF
TGTGCCAGCAGTTACTCGAGGTGGGACCCACAAGAGACCCAGTACTTC
>TRBV11-2|-|-|TRBJ1-2
CASSSRNYGYTF
TGTGCCAGCAGCTCTAGAAACTATGGCTACACCTTC
>TRBV6-1|many|-|TRBJ1-2
CASSFQLNYGYTF
TGTGCCAGCAGCTTTCAACTAAACTATGGCTACACCTTC
>TRBV6-5|-|-|TRBJ2-3
CASRVTSGTQYF
TGTGCCAGCAGAGTTACATCAGGGACGCAGTATTTT
>TRBV12-3/TRBV12-4|-|-|TRBJ2-3
CASSQGGQGTDTQYF
TGTGCCAGCAGCCAGGGAGGACAGGGCACAGATACGCAGTATTTT
>TRBV12-5|-|-|TRBJ2-7
CASGLDRVRLNEQYF
TGTGCTAGTGGTTTGGACCGGGTGCGACTCAACGAGCAGTACTTC
>TRBV5-1|many|TRBD1|TRBJ1-5
CASSRQGFGEPQHF
TGCGCCAGCAGCCGACAGGGATTTGGGGAGCCCCAGCATTTT
>TRBV20-1|many|-|TRBJ1-5
CSARPYAQGGDSGEPQHF
TGCAGTGCTAGACCATACGCCCAGGGAGGAGATAGCGGGGAGCCCCAGCATTTT
>TRBV11-2|-|-|TRBJ2-7
CASSPIDSYEQYF
TGTGCCAGCAGCCCCATCGACAGCTACGAGCAGTACTTC
>TRBV6-2/TRBV6-3|many|-|TRBJ1-2
CASSYDLGYGYTF
TGTGCCAGCAGTTACGACCTGGGCTATGGCTACACCTTC
>TRBV10-2|many|-|TRBJ1-1
CASRADESTEAFF
TGCGCCAGCAGGGCCGATGAAAGCACTGAAGCTTTCTTT
>TRBV5-1|medium-sized|-|TRBJ2-3
CASSLALEESTDTQYF
TGCGCCAGCAGCTTGGCCCTAGAGGAGAGCACAGATACGCAGTATTTT
>TRBV3-1|-|-|TRBJ2-1
CASNYLGSGYNEQFF
TGTGCCAGCAACTACTTGGGAAGCGGATACAATGAGCAGTTCTTC
>TRBV20-1|few|TRBD1|TRBJ2-1
CSAPTGQGVSLEQFF
TGCAGTGCCCCGACCGGACAGGGGGTGTCTCTTGAGCAGTTCTTC
>TRBV4-2|many|-|TRBJ2-3
CASSQGGVGADTQYF
TGTGCCAGCAGCCAAGGGGGGGTGGGGGCAGATACGCAGTATTTT